Reported below is one TCR beta chain. It has no known antigen specificity. There are no base qualities to consult, and no much larger clone falls within one base. The data stem from a study of resident and recirculating memory T cells in vitiligo (dated by TCRdb to the late 2010s). Broadly, across the study: The study took epidermis from shave biopsies of two lesional and two nonlesional sites, plus PBMCs, from each of 3 stable vitiligo patients for TCR beta sequencing. Samples were homogenized without cell sorting just before genomic DNA extraction with the Qiagen DNeasy Blood & Tissue Kit. The human TCR beta sequencing tested whether specific clones in lesional vitiligo skin differed from clones in nonlesional skin and blood. Results the study describes overall, beyond this receptor: By overlap and correlation analysis, no significant repertoire overlap was shown between biopsies, even within a single patient, except for each lesion compared with itself. TCR sequences were not conserved across biopsy sites or patients, suggesting that different T cell clones infiltrate different lesions, described as private specificity. Mechanistic studies in the future are needed to assess how much the detected T cell clones and the human Trm pools versus Tcm pools each contribute. Clonality was not the same from one vitiligo lesion to another, and no unique dominant TCR clone turned up.

Stable vitiligo was defined as no change in lesions over the previous 6 months. Stable patients also had to lack confetti depigmentation, a clinical sign of active vitiligo. Patients who had been treated within the previous three months were excluded. Ficoll density gradient centrifugation was used to isolate PBMCs from heparinized blood, after which the PBMCs were flash-frozen. The CDR3, from cysteine to phenylalanine, totals 14 residues. Left in the record is the CDR3 DNA by itself, 42 bases read in frame from the first base. The junction shows trimming of 5 bases on V and 5 bases on J, and the gene matches do not reach 5 bases of it. As encoded in the germline V gene, CDR1 is SNHLY while CDR2 is FYNNEI. The immunoSEQ hsTCRB kit was used to amplify TCR beta chains from genomic DNA. The immunoSEQ service sequenced the TCR beta libraries on an Illumina MiSeq instrument. The paper's processing steps were these. Repertoire data were analyzed using the immunoSEQ Analyzer. The immuneACCESS repertoire file appears here via TCRdb, limited to in-frame rearrangements. These files lack a portion of the clones; in checked studies, under half of the deficit traces to unresolved V genes, and the cause of the others is not known. V and J calls plus clone size are reproduced from that table; the DNA served to infer D and trimming. The sample yields around 43,000 clones; around nine tenths were counted once. The ten largest clones take up around 5% of the sample.

The chain joins TRBV2 to TRBJ1-5; the central 8 bases match TRBD1. Sequenced material: blood. The receptor comes from a male donor with vitiligo. DNA sequence: TGTGCCAGCAGTAACAGGGGGTCGCATCAGCCCCAGCATTTT. This codes for CASSNRGSHQPQHF. Outside the CDR3, residues come from the reference TRBV2 and TRBJ1-5 proteins, so the full variable domain is: EPEVTQTPSHQVTQMGQEVILRCVPISNHLYFYWYRQILGQKVEFLVSFYNNEISEKSEIFDDQFSVERPDGSNFTLKIRSTKLEDSAMYFCASSNRGSHQPQHFGDGTRLSIL.